This T cell receptor (beta chain) was captured by sequencing in a study of T cell repertoires in cytomegalovirus infection. Study details: CMV infection together with matching HLA type was indicated by public TCR beta signatures.

TCRdb recomputed calls from the reads with MiXCR, one row per CDR3 protein. The repertoire includes almost 550,000 distinct CDR3 sequences, more than 15% of them detected once, and roughly a quarter sits in the top ten. This clonotype showed up just a few times. CDR1 SEHNR and CDR2 FQNEAQ come from the germline V gene (reference sequence). V lost 4 bases and J lost 0, with 12 bases in between. The CDR3 is 15 residues long. The clonotype originates from a human donor in good health (CMV status not recorded). Some clones in this sample may be carry-over from other donors' samples. The sample was CD8+ T cells from PBMCs. The chain is built from TRBV7-9 and TRBJ1-2; D ambiguous. CDR3: CASSSEGGTNYGYTF. The DNA for the CDR3 is TGTGCCAGCAGCTCTGAGGGAGGGACTAACTATGGCTACACCTTC.